A selection of T cell receptor beta chains follows, all from one sample in a study of vaccination effects on CD4 cells after COVID-19. Generated by immunoSEQ multiplex PCR, the TCRdb table keeps only in-frame clones and is missing some. The sample shows 75,000 to 100,000 clones, around 74% of them seen only once. Their target antigens are unknown. The material was CD4+ T cells from PBMCs cultured with HCoV-OC43 spike peptides, obtained after COVID-19 vaccination. These receptors were obtained from a human donor who received a COVID-19 vaccine. Each CDR3 is given with its conserved first and last residue. D genes are given only for firm matches. Expanded clones get a size class; other rows say once, few or many, or leave the size out.

J	V	size	D	DNA	CDR3
TRBJ1-4	TRBV7-9	NA	TRBD1	TGTGCCAGCAGCCCGACAGGGAGGGACGAAAAACTGTTTTTT	CASSPTGRDEKLFF
TRBJ2-1	TRBV5-3	NA	TRBD1	TGTGCCAGCCCGAGGGGACAGCGCCGAGGTGAGCAGTTCTTC	CASPRGQRRGEQFF
TRBJ2-3	TRBV29-1	NA	NA	TGCAGCGTTGTGTGGGACGCGGATACGCAGTATTTT	CSVVWDADTQYF
TRBJ1-5	TRBV24-1	NA	TRBD1	TGTGCCACCAGTGATCCAGGACAGGTCAATCAGCCCCAGCATTTT	CATSDPGQVNQPQHF
TRBJ2-2	TRBV2	NA	NA	TGTGCCAGCAGGAGGGCTACGTTCGGGATTAGTTTCGGCGGGGAGCTGTTTTTT	CASRRATFGISFGGELFF
TRBJ2-5	TRBV5-1	once	NA	TGCGCCAGCAGCCCCTGGACAGATAGTCAGACCCAGTACTTC	CASSPWTDSQTQYF
TRBJ1-1	TRBV19	NA	NA	TGTGCCAGTTGCGCGATCTCCATGAACACTGAAGCTTTCTTT	CASCAISMNTEAFF
TRBJ1-2	TRBV3-1/TRBV3-2	NA	NA	TGTGCCAGCAGCGACCGTGGGGGGCCCGTCTATGGCTACACCTTC	CASSDRGGPVYGYTF
TRBJ1-1	TRBV21-1	NA	NA	TGTGCCAGCAGAACAGGGGCCCGCGACCCGAACACTGAAGCTTTCTTT	CASRTGARDPNTEAFF
TRBJ1-1	TRBV10-3	NA	TRBD1	TGTGCCATCAAACCGGGACAGCCGAACACTGAAGCTTTCTTT	CAIKPGQPNTEAFF
TRBJ2-1	TRBV6-6	NA	TRBD2	TGTGCCAGCAGTTACTCGCGAACTAGCGGTAGTAATGAGCAGTTCTTC	CASSYSRTSGSNEQFF
TRBJ2-1	TRBV9	NA	TRBD2	TGTGCCAGCAGCGTAGCCTTAAGCGGGGGTTTCCTTTACAATGAGCAGTTCTTC	CASSVALSGGFLYNEQFF
TRBJ2-5	TRBV7-9	NA	TRBD2	TGTGCCAGCAGCTATTCGGGGCGGGGGAGCTCGGAGACCCAGTACTTC	CASSYSGRGSSETQYF
TRBJ2-1	TRBV7-9	few	TRBD1	TGTGCCAGCAGCTTAGTACAGGGGAGAAATGAGCAGTTCTTC	CASSLVQGRNEQFF
TRBJ1-1	TRBV3-1/TRBV3-2	NA	NA	TGTGCCAGCAGCCAAGGTCGGGGGGCGGGAACTGAAGCTTTCTTT	CASSQGRGAGTEAFF
TRBJ1-2	TRBV3-1/TRBV3-2	NA	NA	TGTGCCAGCAGCCAGCAGACCGGGGCCTTTTATGGCTACACCTTC	CASSQQTGAFYGYTF
TRBJ1-5	TRBV6-5	few	NA	TGTGCCAGCAGTCCCCGAGCAAAAATGAATCAGCCCCAGCATTTT	CASSPRAKMNQPQHF
TRBJ1-5	TRBV30	NA	TRBD1	TGTGCCTCGGACAGGGGTGGCAATCAGCCCCAGCATTTT	CASDRGGNQPQHF
TRBJ1-1	TRBV7-3	NA	NA	TGTGCCAGCAGCTTAACGCGACAGTTGAACACTGAAGCTTTCTTT	CASSLTRQLNTEAFF
TRBJ2-3	TRBV18	NA	NA	TGTGCCAGCTCACCCCAAGGAACAGATACGCAGTATTTT	CASSPQGTDTQYF
TRBJ1-6	TRBV9	NA	NA	TGTGCCAGCAGCACAGCACAGGGTCGATCACCCCTCCACTTT	CASSTAQGRSPLHF
TRBJ2-1	TRBV5-4	NA	TRBD2	TGTGCCAGCAGCGAGGACCCGGGGGGGGATGAGCAGTTCTTC	CASSEDPGGDEQFF
TRBJ1-1	TRBV7-3	NA	NA	TGTGCCAGCAGCTTAAGTTACGACACTGAAGCTTTCTTT	CASSLSYDTEAFF
TRBJ2-5	TRBV5-8	NA	NA	TGTGCCAGCAGCGACACCGGGACTGGAGAGACCCAGTACTTC	CASSDTGTGETQYF
TRBJ1-4	TRBV19	NA	TRBD1	TGTGCCAGTAGTATGGTGAGACAGGGAATTGCTACTAATGAAAAACTGTTTTTT	CASSMVRQGIATNEKLFF
TRBJ1-1	TRBV7-9	NA	TRBD1	TGTGCCAGCAGCCCCCGAGTCTGGGACAGGGACACTGAAGCTTTCTTT	CASSPRVWDRDTEAFF
TRBJ1-1	TRBV5-1	NA	NA	TGCGCCAGCAGCTTGGGTGTGACAAACTATGAAGCTTTCTTT	CASSLGVTNYEAFF
TRBJ2-1	TRBV6-5	once	NA	TGTGCCAGCAGTTACTCGAGTAGGGGGGACTACAATGAGCAGTTCTTC	CASSYSSRGDYNEQFF
TRBJ2-1	TRBV2	once	TRBD2	TGTGCCAGCAGTGACGCTAGCGGGGGGAATGAGCAGTTCTTC	CASSDASGGNEQFF
TRBJ1-1	TRBV18	NA	NA	TGTGCCAGCTCACCAATGGAGGGCACTGAAGCTTTCTTT	CASSPMEGTEAFF
TRBJ1-6	TRBV2	few	NA	TGTGCCAGCCGGGCCCAAGCCGATTCACCCCTCCACTTT	CASRAQADSPLHF
TRBJ2-3	TRBV5-1	NA	TRBD2	TGCGCCAGCAGCTCTGGAAGACTAGCGGGATCCACAGATACGCAGTATTTT	CASSSGRLAGSTDTQYF
TRBJ1-2	TRBV5-1	NA	NA	TGCGCCAGCAGCTTGGATGAGATCCCCCGTCACTACACCTTC	CASSLDEIPRHYTF
TRBJ2-3	TRBV18	NA	TRBD1	TGTGCCAGCTCACGTCAACTGGGACAGATCACAGATACGCAGTATTTT	CASSRQLGQITDTQYF
TRBJ2-5	TRBV3-1/TRBV3-2	NA	NA	TGTGCCTCCGGAGTGGAGACCCAGTACTTC	CASGVETQYF
TRBJ1-5	TRBV19	NA	NA	TGTGCCAGTAGTATTCCCAAGACAGACAATCAGCCCCAGCATTTT	CASSIPKTDNQPQHF
TRBJ2-4	TRBV5-8	NA	NA	TGTGCCAGCAGCTTGTCGGGAACTGGGGCCCAAAACATTCAGTACTTC	CASSLSGTGAQNIQYF
TRBJ1-1	TRBV20-1	NA	NA	TGCAGTGCTAGTAGTACATCCACTGAAGCTTTCTTT	CSASSTSTEAFF
TRBJ2-1	TRBV10-3	NA	NA	TGTGCCATCAGTGTCGGACAGGGAGGGGATGAGCAGTTCTTC	CAISVGQGGDEQFF
TRBJ1-1	TRBV27	NA	NA	TGTGCCAGCAGTCCCTACAGGGATGGAGGCACTGAAGCTTTCTTT	CASSPYRDGGTEAFF
TRBJ2-3	TRBV2	NA	TRBD2	TGTGCCAGCAACCTACTAGCGAGTAGCACAGATACGCAGTATTTT	CASNLLASSTDTQYF
TRBJ1-1	TRBV6-6	NA	NA	TGTGCCAGCAGTTACTCAAGGGTATCCACTGAAGCTTTCTTT	CASSYSRVSTEAFF
TRBJ2-3	TRBV19	NA	NA	TGTGCCAGTACCACAAGCTGGGGGGGCACAGATACGCAGTATTTT	CASTTSWGGTDTQYF
TRBJ2-1	TRBV18	NA	NA	TGTGCCAGCTCACCAACTGGCCAACCCACCACTAGGGACAATGAGCAGTTCTTC	CASSPTGQPTTRDNEQFF
TRBJ2-5	TRBV29-1	NA	TRBD1	TGCAGCGGAAAGACAGGGGCGCTGGAGACCCAGTACTTC	CSGKTGALETQYF
TRBJ1-5	TRBV3-1/TRBV3-2	NA	NA	TGTGCCAGCAGCCAAGGACCGGGGCCCCAGCATTTT	CASSQGPGPQHF
TRBJ1-4	TRBV6-6	NA	NA	TGTGCCAGCAGCAACTCGGGTGAAAAACTGTTTTTT	CASSNSGEKLFF
TRBJ2-1	TRBV11-1	few	TRBD1	TGTGCCAGCAGATTATCCGGGACAGGGGCTGAGAATGAGCAGTTCTTC	CASRLSGTGAENEQFF
TRBJ1-5	TRBV2	NA	TRBD1	TGTGCCAGCAGTTTGGGCCGACAGGGGGGTCAGCCCCAGCATTTT	CASSLGRQGGQPQHF